These 20 T cell receptor beta chains were sequenced from one sample in a study of blood T cell repertoires in COVID-19. Using immunoSEQ multiplex PCR, the repertoire was profiled, and TCRdb retains in-frame clones only, with some absent. The data hold hundreds of thousands of clones, with around 82% observed a single time. Sequencing was carried out using peripheral blood. Receptors were obtained from a woman of 80 years or more with active or convalescent COVID-19.

This sequence joins TRBV18 and TRBJ1-3, with D perhaps TRBD1 (6 bases). V lost 5 bases to trimming and J lost 0 bases, with 17 bases between them. Germline CDR1 is KGHSH and CDR2 is LQKENI. The CDR3 extends over 17 amino acids. The DNA of the CDR3 is TGTGCCAGCTCAGATAGGACAGCTCTCAACTCTGGAAACACCATATATTTT. This translates into CASSDRTALNSGNTIYF.

The chain combines TRBV2 with TRBJ2-1, with unresolved D. The germline V and J ends were trimmed by 3 bases and 8 bases, with 11 bases remaining between them. Germline lookup yields CDR1 SNHLY and CDR2 FYNNEI. There are 13 residues in the CDR3. The CDR3 region has the DNA TGTGCCAGCAGTGACTATCTAGGTCATGAGCAGTTCTTC. Translation: CASSDYLGHEQFF.

This clone was observed a few times. The chain couples TRBV21-1 to TRBJ1-6; no DNA check was done on the table's D call, TRBD1. TRBV21-1 is designated a pseudogene. The CDR3 has 14 residues. Here the CDR3 DNA reads TGTGCCACCCGGGGACAGGGTGAGATTTCACCCCTCCACTTT. This translates into CATRGQGEISPLHF.

The chain uses TRBV19 and TRBJ2-7, with TRBD2 identical over 11 bases. The CDR3 length is 14 residues. Germline lookup yields CDR1 LNHDA and CDR2 SQIVND (reference sequence). V lost 2 bases, J lost 5 bases, and 2 bases stayed unmatched. The CDR3, as DNA: TGTGCCAGTAGTATATCGACTAGCGGGAACGAGCAGTACTTC. It encodes CASSISTSGNEQYF.

This chain uses TRBV6-1 with TRBJ1-4, with D maybe TRBD1 (5 bases). V shed 3 bases and J shed 14 bases, with 19 bases lying between them. The CDR3 totals 14 residues. Germline V gene sequence: CDR1 MNHNS, CDR2 SASEGT. CDR3 in amino acids: CASSDRLGGSLLFF. The DNA of the CDR3 is TGTGCCAGCAGTGATAGATTGGGGGGGTCGTTGCTGTTTTTT.

The CDR3 nucleotides read TGTGCCAGCAGCTTGGTAAGACAGGGCGGTTATAAAACTTTCTTT. Amino acid sequence: CASSLVRQGGYKTFF. V usage is TRBV5-6 and J usage is TRBJ1-1, with TRBD1 matching 7 bases. Trimming at V came to 0 bases and at J to 12 bases, leaving 14 bases not matched to a gene. This CDR3 is 15 amino acids long. Per the germline V gene, CDR1 is SGHDT and CDR2 is YYEEEE.

This clone has a single count. The chain combines TRBV10-1 with TRBJ2-7, with TRBD2 identical over 7 bases. The CDR3 totals 12 residues. Losses at the gene ends were 10 bases for V and 2 bases for J; bases not matched to a gene: 5. The germline gives CDR1 WNHNN, CDR2 SYGVQD (reference sequence). CDR3 DNA sequence: TGCGCCACCGGGGAGGGGACCTACGAGCAGTACTTC. It translates to CATGEGTYEQYF.

In this sample, this clone turned up a few times. Other DNA sequences in the sample encode the same CDR3. The rearrangement joins TRBV19 to TRBJ2-3; 9 positions agree with TRBD1. Losses at the gene ends were 3 bases for V and 0 bases for J; bases not matched to a gene: 1. Germline loops: CDR1 LNHDA, CDR2 SQIVND (reference sequence). The CDR3 is made up of 15 amino acids. The CDR3 nucleotides read TGTGCCAGTAGTATCGGACAGGGGAGCACAGATACGCAGTATTTT. Translating it yields CASSIGQGSTDTQYF.

The V call is TRBV13, the J call TRBJ1-2; D not resolved. Germline values: CDR1 PRHDT, CDR2 FYEKMQ (reference sequence). The CDR3 runs 13 residues. Trimming left V 6 bases short and J 4 bases short, with 12 bases between. CDR3 loop: CASSPYSPYGYTF. CDR3 bases: TGTGCCAGCAGTCCCTATTCCCCCTATGGCTACACCTTC.

The J gene is TRBJ2-7, the V gene TRBV5-4; D gene ambiguous. This CDR3 spans 13 amino acids. The germline V and J ends were trimmed by 0 bases and 7 bases, with 11 bases remaining between them. Germline CDR1 is SGHNT and CDR2 is YYREEE (reference sequence). CDR3 residues: CASSLESVMEQYF. As DNA, the CDR3 is TGTGCCAGCAGCTTGGAGTCAGTGATGGAGCAGTACTTC.

This clone was detected a few times. V usage is TRBV18 and J usage is TRBJ1-3; D is possibly TRBD1 (5 bases). Trimming left V 3 bases short and J 0 bases short, with 15 bases between. CDR3 length equals 17 residues. The germline CDR1 and CDR2 sequences are KGHSH and LQKENI. The CDR3 region has the DNA TGTGCCAGCTCACCTGTCACAGGCCAACGCTCTGGAAACACCATATATTTT. Its protein is CASSPVTGQRSGNTIYF.

CDR3 nucleotides: TGTGCCAGCAGCCAAGAGGGATGGGGGGGCGAGCAGTTCTTC. Translating it yields CASSQEGWGGEQFF. This rearrangement joins TRBV3-1 (or the pseudogene TRBV3-2) to TRBJ2-1, with D maybe TRBD2 (7 bases). Germline CDR1 reads LGHDT; CDR2 reads YNNKEL (reference sequence). Trimming took off 0 bases at V and 10 bases at J, with 13 bases between the two ends. The CDR3 is 14 residues long.

This chain links TRBV14 with TRBJ2-3; the D is unclear. This CDR3 has 11 amino acids. Germline CDR1 reads SGHDN; CDR2 reads FVKESK. With 1 base removed from V and 6 bases from J, the gap between germline ends came to 2 bases. Here the CDR3 reads CASSQADTQYF. In DNA form, the CDR3 reads TGTGCCAGCAGCCAAGCTGATACGCAGTATTTT.

V is TRBV6-6 and J is TRBJ2-5, with TRBD1 matching 9 bases. V shed 5 bases, J shed 5 bases, and the junction held 9 bases outside the gene matches. The CDR3 totals 15 residues. CDR1 and CDR2 from the germline V gene are MNHNY and SVGAGI (reference sequence). The CDR3 is CASSDPGTGKETQYF. The CDR3 region has the DNA TGTGCCAGCAGTGACCCCGGGACAGGGAAGGAGACCCAGTACTTC.

CDR3 residues: CASSSDGSSYEQYF. CDR3 coding DNA: TGTGCCAGCAGCTCGGACGGGAGCTCCTACGAGCAGTACTTC. V and J are TRBV27 and TRBJ2-7, with D perhaps matching TRBD2 (6 bases). Germline CDR1 is MNHEY and CDR2 is SMNVEV (reference sequence). The CDR3 is 14 residues long. With 6 bases removed from V and 0 bases from J, the gap between germline ends came to 12 bases.

The chain links TRBV27 to TRBJ2-7, with TRBD1 matching 11 bases. This CDR3 is built from 14 residues. With V trimmed by 8 bases and J by 4 bases, 7 bases remained unmatched. Germline loops: CDR1 MNHEY, CDR2 SMNVEV (reference sequence). The CDR3 DNA reads TGTGCCAGCCGTAGGCGGGACAGGGGGTACGAGCAGTACTTC. It is translated as CASRRRDRGYEQYF.

V is TRBV14 and J is TRBJ1-1; the D is unclear. Looked up from germline, CDR1 is SGHDN and CDR2 is FVKESK. The ends were cut back, 1 base at V and 5 bases at J, with 14 bases in the middle. This CDR3 is built from 15 residues. The CDR3 bases are TGTGCCAGCAGCCAAGGTTTTTCGGGGTTTACTGAAGCTTTCTTT. This translates into CASSQGFSGFTEAFF. Using reference TRBV14 and TRBJ1-1 for the parts outside the CDR3, the full variable domain is EAGVTQFPSHSVIEKGQTVTLRCDPISGHDNLYWYRRVMGKEIKFLLHFVKESKQDESGMPNNRFLAERTGGTYSTLKVQPAELEDSGVYFCASSQGFSGFTEAFFGQGTRLTVV.

The chain couples TRBV27 to TRBJ2-2, with TRBD1 matching 7 bases. The V gene end was trimmed by 5 bases and the J gene end by 4 bases; junction bases not matched to a gene: 19. Germline CDR1 MNHEY, CDR2 SMNVEV (reference sequence). The CDR3 contains 19 residues. In DNA form, the CDR3 reads TGTGCCAGCAGTGTCTGGGCACCGGGACAGACCTTGTCCACCGGGGAGCTGTTTTTT. Amino acids: CASSVWAPGQTLSTGELFF.

V and J are TRBV5-1 and TRBJ2-3; 12 bases line up with TRBD2. Trimming removed 0 bases from V and 4 bases from J; junction bases left unmatched: 6. This CDR3 has 17 residues. Germline CDR1 is SGHRS and CDR2 is YFSETQ. CDR3 sequence: CASSLAPLAGGADTQYF. CDR3 in DNA: TGCGCCAGCAGCTTGGCCCCCCTAGCGGGAGGGGCAGATACGCAGTATTTT.

The chain combines TRBV5-1 with TRBJ2-1; 9 bases line up with TRBD1. The ends lost 4 bases at V and 4 bases at J; junction bases unmatched: 6. The CDR3 spans 15 residues. Looked up from germline, CDR1 is SGHRS and CDR2 is YFSETQ. CDR3 nucleotides: TGCGCCAGCAGCACCGGACAGGGGTTTTACAATGAGCAGTTCTTC. The encoded protein is CASSTGQGFYNEQFF. The variable domain in full, with the rest retrieved from reference TRBV5-1 and TRBJ2-1, is KAGVTQTPRYLIKTRGQQVTLSCSPISGHRSVSWYQQTPGQGLQFLFEYFSETQRNKGNFPGRFSGRQFSNSRSEMNVSTLELGDSALYLCASSTGQGFYNEQFFGPGTRLTVL.